This T cell receptor beta chain stems from a study of T cells after yellow fever vaccination. Overall study findings and caveats: Abundant bulk-population clonotypes could contaminate the FACS-sorted repertoires.

As concerns this clonotype: What it binds is unknown.

One entry per CDR3 protein results from TCRdb running MiXCR on the 5' RACE reads. The sample has hundreds of thousands of distinct CDR3 sequences, roughly 14% seen once; the top ten hold around 15%. Trimming took 7 bases from V and 10 from J, leaving 17 bases between them. This CDR3 is built from 13 residues. Germline lookup yields CDR1 MNHNS and CDR2 SASEGT. The chain links TRBV6-1 to TRBJ2-1, with D unresolved. This TCR derives from a man aged 30 to 45 who received the YFV17D yellow fever vaccine. The sequencing here drew on PBMCs, taken on the day of the yellow fever booster vaccination. The CDR3 region is CASNSIRVQEQFF. CDR3 nucleotides: TGTGCCAGCAATAGTATCCGGGTCCAAGAGCAGTTCTTC.